A selection of T cell receptor beta chains follows, all from one sample in a study of blood T cell repertoires in COVID-19. Assay used: immunoSEQ multiplex PCR; TCRdb lists only in-frame clones, some missing. The sample shows about 420,000 clones, 80% to 90% of them seen only once. What was sequenced was peripheral blood. These receptors were collected from a man aged 18 to 29 with COVID-19, enrolled during active disease. Each CDR3 is given with its conserved first and last residue. Fields, in order: J gene, V gene, D gene, CDR3 protein. The D gene is left open where the match is weak.

TRBJ2-1,TRBV7-9,TRBD1,CASSLGGTAYNEQFF
TRBJ2-2,TRBV11-2,.,CASSPGRTGELFF
TRBJ1-1,TRBV3-1/TRBV3-2,TRBD1,CASSQARRGQAFF
TRBJ1-4,TRBV27,.,CASSSSPHRYHEKLFF
TRBJ2-7,TRBV27,TRBD2,CASSPRGTSGRIGEQYF
TRBJ2-3,TRBV5-1,TRBD2,CASSFSGGDFTDTQYF
TRBJ2-6,TRBV5-1,TRBD1,CASSPGTGLSSGANVLTF
TRBJ1-1,TRBV6-6,.,CASSSTGNPNTEAFF
TRBJ2-1,TRBV7-9,.,CASSFISGNEQFF
TRBJ1-6,TRBV7-9,TRBD1,CASSLLTGGNSPLHF
TRBJ1-2,TRBV7-2,.,CASSIRTDSNYGYTF
TRBJ2-7,TRBV27,TRBD1,CASSPDRVEQYF
TRBJ2-1,TRBV12-5,.,CASGLSRTAKDEQFF
TRBJ1-2,TRBV7-9,TRBD1,CASSLATGDSYGYTF
TRBJ2-7,TRBV29-1,TRBD2,CSVEERTSGTHTYEQYF
TRBJ2-7,TRBV15,TRBD1,CATSGGTGFSYEQYF
TRBJ1-4,TRBV6-5,.,CASSPKEKLFF
TRBJ1-5,TRBV3-1/TRBV3-2,TRBD1,CASSQDRDQPQHF
TRBJ2-4,TRBV10-3,TRBD1,CAISRGTGQNIQYF
TRBJ2-2,TRBV3-1/TRBV3-2,.,CASSQVFGVPGELFF
TRBJ1-1,TRBV7-2,.,CASSLSSRGLTEAFF
TRBJ2-7,TRBV11-2,TRBD2,CASSLGTSGRHEQYF
TRBJ2-1,TRBV6-5,.,CASSYVGGLSYNEQFF
TRBJ2-3,TRBV18,.,CASSPPLQGTDTQYF
TRBJ1-2,TRBV30,.,CAWGGQGTYGYTF
TRBJ1-1,TRBV7-9,.,CASSSEERRDEAFF